Each of the 18 T cell receptor beta chains below was sequenced from the same sample in a study of T cells after yellow fever vaccination. TCRdb re-called the 5' RACE reads through MiXCR, storing one row per CDR3 protein. The sample carries approximately 250,000 distinct CDR3 sequences, roughly 6.8% recorded once. The sequencing used CD4+ T cells sorted from PBMCs, collected on the day of the yellow fever booster vaccination. Receptors were obtained from a man between 25 and 39 years old who received the YFV17D yellow fever vaccine.

The sample holds a few counts of this clonotype. V is TRBV5-1 and J is TRBJ2-2; D uncertain. V lost 4 bases and J 0 bases, leaving 7 bases between the germline ends. Germline CDR1 and CDR2: SGHRS and YFSETQ. This CDR3 is 14 amino acids long. The CDR3 protein is CASSNPPNTGELFF. CDR3 nucleotide sequence: TGCGCCAGCAGCAACCCACCGAACACCGGGGAGCTGTTTTTT.

This clonotype was seen ten or more times. The genes are TRBV18 and TRBJ2-5; 7 positions match TRBD1. This CDR3 has 17 residues. With 4 bases clipped from V and 2 bases from J, the junction kept 13 bases outside the gene matches. Germline V gives CDR1 KGHSH, CDR2 LQKENI. Here the CDR3 reads CASSRVRGQTFQETQYF. The CDR3 nucleotides read TGTGCCAGCTCACGGGTCCGGGGACAGACTTTTCAAGAGACCCAGTACTTC.

A few counts support this clonotype. The V gene is TRBV28, the J gene TRBJ2-7; 7 bases are a match to TRBD2. This CDR3 region has 15 residues. Germline values: CDR1 MDHEN, CDR2 SYDVKM. V dropped 5 bases and J dropped 0; count of bases not matched to a gene: 7. The CDR3 coding sequence is TGTGCCAGCAGTCTTTGGGGGGGAGGCTCCTACGAGCAGTACTTC. As protein: CASSLWGGGSYEQYF.

This clonotype was seen repeatedly, ten times or more. The chain uses TRBV20-1 and TRBJ1-5; TRBD1 matches 10 bases. The CDR3 runs 14 residues. The V segment lost 5 bases and the J segment 12 bases; nucleotides outside the gene matches: 13. Germline CDR1 DFQATT, CDR2 SNEGSKA (reference sequence). The DNA of the CDR3 is TGCAGTGCTCCTAAGACAGGGGGCGTTTTCGGCCAGCATTTT. It specifies CSAPKTGGVFGQHF.

Comments on this clonotype: One base away lies a much larger clone, so this may be a sequencing read error. The V call is TRBV9, the J call TRBJ2-1, with D tentatively TRBD1 or TRBD2 (5 bases each). Germline CDR1 and CDR2: SGDLS and YYNGEE. The CDR3 runs 14 residues. CDR3 nucleotide sequence: TGTGCCAGCAGCATCGGGACCTCCTACAGTGAGCAGTTCTTC. Residues: CASSIGTSYSEQFF.

Many counts were recorded for this clonotype. This chain uses TRBV6-1 with TRBJ2-3; possibly TRBD1 or TRBD2 for D (5 bases each). The CDR3 has 14 residues. V was clipped by 4 bases and J by 2 bases, with 10 bases between them. From germline, CDR1 is MNHNS and CDR2 SASEGT. Here the CDR3 reads CASSARDPTDTQYF. CDR3 bases: TGTGCCAGCAGTGCCAGGGACCCCACAGATACGCAGTATTTT.

This rearrangement joins TRBV7-2 to TRBJ2-7; unclear D gene. This CDR3 has 11 amino acids. The V gene's germline CDR1 is SGHTA and CDR2 FQGNSA. The ends were cut back, 5 bases at V and 8 bases at J, with 10 bases in the middle. Here the CDR3 DNA reads TGTGCCAGCAGCCCTTCGGTCCAGCAGTACTTC. Its translation: CASSPSVQQYF.

This sequence joins TRBV7-9 and TRBJ2-7; TRBD2 aligns across 10 bases. The CDR3 runs to 13 residues. V trimming: 5 bases; J trimming: 7 bases; junction bases outside the gene matches: 5. Per the germline V gene, CDR1 is SEHNR and CDR2 is FQNEAQ (reference sequence). CDR3 loop: CASSPSGRGEQYF. In DNA form, the CDR3 reads TGTGCCAGCAGCCCCAGCGGGAGGGGTGAGCAGTACTTC.

At least ten counts were recorded for this clonotype. The genes are TRBV7-2 and TRBJ2-3; 7 bases are a match to TRBD2. Per germline, CDR1 SGHTA and CDR2 FQGNSA. The CDR3 is 16 residues long. Unmatched junction bases numbered 4, after V lost 1 base and J lost 0 bases. DNA for the CDR3: TGTGCCAGCAGCTTAGTCGGGAGGACTAGCACAGATACGCAGTATTTT. It is translated as CASSLVGRTSTDTQYF. The full variable domain, in which reference TRBV7-2 and TRBJ2-3 provide the parts outside the CDR3, is GAGVSQSPSNKVTEKGKDVELRCDPISGHTALYWYRQSLGQGLEFLIYFQGNSAPDKSGLPSDRFSAERTGGSVSTLTIQRTQQEDSAVYLCASSLVGRTSTDTQYFGPGTRLTVL.

This clonotype was detected only a few times. J is TRBJ2-3 and V is TRBV28; the match to TRBD2 covers 12 bases. The CDR3 consists of 15 residues. Germline-derived CDR1 and CDR2 are MDHEN and SYDVKM. Unmatched junction bases numbered 3, after V lost 7 bases and J lost 1 base. The CDR3 reads CASNRLAGGTDTQYF. CDR3 in DNA: TGTGCCAGCAACCGACTAGCGGGAGGCACAGATACGCAGTATTTT.

This clonotype was seen only a few times. The chain is built from TRBV6-6 and TRBJ2-3; the D is unclear. The CDR3 totals 13 residues. Per the germline V gene, CDR1 is MNHNY and CDR2 is SVGAGI (reference sequence). The ends were cut back, 2 bases at V and 3 bases at J, with 6 bases in the middle. The CDR3 coding sequence is TGTGCCAGCAGTTACGAAGCAACAGATACGCAGTATTTT. Translated: CASSYEATDTQYF.

This clonotype was detected only a few times. The chain has TRBV6-2 or TRBV6-3 and TRBJ2-1, with 12 bases matching TRBD2. Per germline, CDR1 MNHEY and CDR2 SVGEGT. The CDR3 is 17 amino acids. V lost 6 bases and J lost 9; bases outside the gene matches: 15. The CDR3 nucleotides are TGTGCCAGCAGCCACCCCGGGCTAGCGGGAGGGCCGAGTGAGCAGTTCTTC. This sequence encodes CASSHPGLAGGPSEQFF.

This clonotype appeared a few times. The rearrangement uses TRBV5-1 and TRBJ2-1, with 7 bases lining up with TRBD2. V gave up 4 bases and J gave up 10 bases; unmatched junction bases: 11. The germline V gene encodes CDR1 SGHRS and CDR2 YFSETQ. This CDR3 spans 14 amino acids. The CDR3 DNA follows: TGCGCCAGCAGCCCTGGGACTACCGCCAGCGAGCAGTTCTTC. This encodes CASSPGTTASEQFF. Supplemented by reference TRBV5-1 and TRBJ2-1, the full variable domain reads KAGVTQTPRYLIKTRGQQVTLSCSPISGHRSVSWYQQTPGQGLQFLFEYFSETQRNKGNFPGRFSGRQFSNSRSEMNVSTLELGDSALYLCASSPGTTASEQFFGPGTRLTVL.

This clonotype was counted at least ten times. The gene calls are TRBV11-2 and TRBJ2-3; 9 nucleotides agree with TRBD1. Per germline, CDR1 SGHAT and CDR2 FQNNGV. The ends lost 4 bases at V and 3 bases at J; junction bases unmatched: 5. The CDR3 is made up of 15 amino acids. Here the CDR3 DNA reads TGTGCCAGCAGCTATGGACAGGGGAGGACAGATACGCAGTATTTT. Its translation: CASSYGQGRTDTQYF.

The V call is TRBV5-4, the J call TRBJ2-7; 10 bases align to TRBD2. The J segment lost 8 bases and the V segment lost 5 bases, leaving 7 bases of the junction unmatched. The CDR3 runs 13 residues. Germline lookup yields CDR1 SGHNT and CDR2 YYREEE (reference sequence). The CDR3 DNA is TGTGCCAGCAGGGTGACTAGCGGGTCGAAGCAGTACTTC. Translated: CASRVTSGSKQYF.

This clonotype has at least ten counts. The chain links TRBV7-2 to TRBJ1-5; 7 bases match TRBD1. The V and J ends lost 5 bases and 6 bases, in that order; junction bases with no gene match: 10. The CDR3 spans 15 residues. CDR1 and CDR2 from the germline V gene are SGHTA and FQGNSA. The CDR3 protein is CASSPRHRGGQPQHF. Here the CDR3 DNA reads TGTGCCAGCAGCCCACGTCACAGGGGTGGTCAGCCCCAGCATTTT.

In its sample, this clonotype was seen a few times. The rearrangement uses TRBV20-1 and TRBJ2-5; tentatively, D is TRBD1 (6 bases). The CDR3 length is 12 residues. Germline V gives CDR1 DFQATT, CDR2 SNEGSKA (reference sequence). V shed 7 bases and J shed 5 bases, with 14 bases lying between them. The CDR3 spells CSVVQGSETQYF. The CDR3 nucleotides are TGCAGTGTAGTACAGGGTTCTGAGACCCAGTACTTC.

The chain carries TRBV18 and TRBJ2-7, with TRBD1 matching 8 bases. The trim removed 1 base at V and 2 bases at J, leaving 7 bases unmatched. CDR3 length equals 16 residues. Germline V gene lookup returns CDR1 KGHSH and CDR2 LQKENI. CDR3 in amino acids: CASSPQGQVHPYEQYF. The CDR3 region has the DNA TGTGCCAGCTCACCACAGGGACAGGTCCATCCCTACGAGCAGTACTTC.